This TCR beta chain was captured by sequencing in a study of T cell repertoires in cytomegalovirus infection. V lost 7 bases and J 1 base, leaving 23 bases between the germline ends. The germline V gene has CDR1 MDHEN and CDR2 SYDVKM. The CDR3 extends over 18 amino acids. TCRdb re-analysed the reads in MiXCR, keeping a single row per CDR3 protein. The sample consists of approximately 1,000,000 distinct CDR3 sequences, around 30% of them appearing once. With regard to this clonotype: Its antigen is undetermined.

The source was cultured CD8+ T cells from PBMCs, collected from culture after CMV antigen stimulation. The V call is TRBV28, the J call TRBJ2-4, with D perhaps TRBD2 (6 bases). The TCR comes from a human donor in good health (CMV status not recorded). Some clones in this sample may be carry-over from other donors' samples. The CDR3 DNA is TGTGCCAGCACCCCCCGGGGGTTGGCAGCCATGGCCAAAAACATTCAGTACTTC. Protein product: CASTPRGLAAMAKNIQYF.